This T cell receptor beta chain emerged from a study of cytomegalovirus exposure and HLA in healthy donors. The germline V gene has CDR1 MNHNS and CDR2 SASEGT. V was shortened by 6 bases and J by 6 bases, with 12 bases between the two germline ends. The CDR3 has 13 residues. 60 Vbeta and 13 Jbeta primers were used in PCR. Produced via immunoSEQ multiplex PCR; TCRdb's table is partial and in-frame only. The sample contains roughly 100,000 clones, less than 85% of which appear only once. The TCR comes from a man aged 25 to 40 in good health and CMV-seropositive. Sequencing used PBMCs. The chain carries TRBV6-1 and TRBJ1-5; D is perhaps TRBD1 (5 bases). The CDR3 sequence is CASSPERGQPQHF. The DNA of the CDR3 is TGTGCCAGCAGCCCAGAAAGGGGTCAGCCCCAGCATTTT.